A selection of T cell receptor beta chains follows, all from one sample in a study of OX40 agonist ivuxolimab in advanced cancers. Some clones are missing from TCRdb's copy, which holds only in-frame ones; the method was immunoSEQ multiplex PCR. The data contain roughly 100,000 clones, about 92% of them singletons. The input for sequencing was CD4+ or CD8+ T cells sorted from blood, taken in a trial of the OX40 agonist ivuxolimab. The receptors were sampled from an adult with an advanced solid tumor such as melanoma, head and neck, liver or kidney cancer. The CDR3 runs from the conserved cysteine through the conserved F or W. Each record gives: D gene, clone size, V gene, J gene, CDR3 DNA, CDR3 protein. A D gene is named only where the DNA matches it firmly. Not all rows give a size; the values are once, few, many and, for expanded clones, a class.

D gene: NA
clone size: NA
V gene: TRBV28
J gene: TRBJ1-2
CDR3 DNA: TGTGCCAGCAGTTCCTCCGGGACACTTTTCAACTATGGCTACACCTTC
CDR3 protein: CASSSSGTLFNYGYTF

D gene: TRBD2
clone size: NA
V gene: TRBV5-1
J gene: TRBJ2-1
CDR3 DNA: TGCGCCAGCAGCTTGGGTCTTGCGGGGGTTGGGGTTGAGCAGTTCTTC
CDR3 protein: CASSLGLAGVGVEQFF

D gene: NA
clone size: few
V gene: TRBV7-8
J gene: TRBJ2-6
CDR3 DNA: TGTGCCAGCAGCTTAGTTCCTGGGGCCAACGTCCTGACTTTC
CDR3 protein: CASSLVPGANVLTF

D gene: NA
clone size: NA
V gene: TRBV5-8
J gene: TRBJ1-2
CDR3 DNA: TGTGCCAGCAGCTTGGGGCAGCTACACTATGGCTACACCTTC
CDR3 protein: CASSLGQLHYGYTF

D gene: NA
clone size: NA
V gene: TRBV5-1
J gene: TRBJ1-3
CDR3 DNA: TGCGCCAGCAGCTTGTTCCTCTCCGGGGGGGCGGCTGGAAACACCATATATTTT
CDR3 protein: CASSLFLSGGAAGNTIYF

D gene: TRBD1
clone size: NA
V gene: TRBV28
J gene: TRBJ1-1
CDR3 DNA: TGTGCCAGCAGCTGGGGACCAGGGGGCGAGGAAACAGCTTTCTTT
CDR3 protein: CASSWGPGGEETAFF

D gene: NA
clone size: once
V gene: TRBV5-6
J gene: TRBJ1-4
CDR3 DNA: TGTGCCAGCAGCGTGACGACAGGTGCAACTAATGAAAAACTGTTTTTT
CDR3 protein: CASSVTTGATNEKLFF

D gene: TRBD2
clone size: NA
V gene: TRBV5-8
J gene: TRBJ2-1
CDR3 DNA: TGTGCCAGCAGCCTGGGACTAGCGGCCTCTAATGAGCAGTTCTTC
CDR3 protein: CASSLGLAASNEQFF

D gene: NA
clone size: NA
V gene: TRBV5-1
J gene: TRBJ2-7
CDR3 DNA: TGCGCCAGCAAGTCCGGTGGGCCAGGCGAGCAGTACTTC
CDR3 protein: CASKSGGPGEQYF

D gene: TRBD2
clone size: NA
V gene: TRBV15
J gene: TRBJ2-1
CDR3 DNA: TGTGCCACCAGCAGAGATCCTTTAAGCGGGAGAGGCTCCTACAATGAGCAGTTCTTC
CDR3 protein: CATSRDPLSGRGSYNEQFF

D gene: NA
clone size: NA
V gene: TRBV11-2
J gene: TRBJ1-2
CDR3 DNA: TGTGCCAGCAGCCTCCTCCCTGTGGTTGGCTACACCTTC
CDR3 protein: CASSLLPVVGYTF

D gene: NA
clone size: NA
V gene: TRBV16
J gene: TRBJ1-4
CDR3 DNA: TGTGCCAGCAGCCAAAGGGGGAATCGGAAAAAACTGTTTTTT
CDR3 protein: CASSQRGNRKKLFF

D gene: TRBD1
clone size: NA
V gene: TRBV9
J gene: TRBJ1-2
CDR3 DNA: TGTGCCAGCAGCAGGGACAGGTACTATGGCTACACCTTC
CDR3 protein: CASSRDRYYGYTF

D gene: NA
clone size: NA
V gene: TRBV4-2
J gene: TRBJ1-2
CDR3 DNA: TGTGCCAGCAGCCAAGAGCCACCCGGACTTAACATCTATGGCTACACCTTC
CDR3 protein: CASSQEPPGLNIYGYTF

D gene: TRBD2
clone size: NA
V gene: TRBV4-2
J gene: TRBJ2-1
CDR3 DNA: TGTGCCAGCAGTCCCCCAGGGACTAGCGGGTACAATGAGCAGTTCTTC
CDR3 protein: CASSPPGTSGYNEQFF

D gene: TRBD2
clone size: NA
V gene: TRBV9
J gene: TRBJ2-1
CDR3 DNA: TGTGCCAGCAGCGTAGTAGGTAGCGGGGGGAGGAATGAGCAGTTCTTC
CDR3 protein: CASSVVGSGGRNEQFF

D gene: NA
clone size: NA
V gene: TRBV19
J gene: TRBJ1-5
CDR3 DNA: TGTGCCAGTAGTATCTGGACCGGGGTGGGTCAGCCCCAGCATTTT
CDR3 protein: CASSIWTGVGQPQHF

D gene: NA
clone size: NA
V gene: TRBV2
J gene: TRBJ1-2
CDR3 DNA: TGTGCCAGCACCCGGGGCGGCGCCTCTTCCTATTATGGCTACACCTTC
CDR3 protein: CASTRGGASSYYGYTF

D gene: NA
clone size: NA
V gene: TRBV14
J gene: TRBJ1-4
CDR3 DNA: TGTGCCAGCAGCAGAGGGGAAGGAGAAAAACTGTTTTTT
CDR3 protein: CASSRGEGEKLFF

D gene: NA
clone size: NA
V gene: TRBV11-2
J gene: TRBJ1-3
CDR3 DNA: TGTGCCAGCAGCTTGGGATCCTTCTCTGGAAACACCATATATTTT
CDR3 protein: CASSLGSFSGNTIYF

D gene: NA
clone size: once
V gene: TRBV28
J gene: TRBJ2-5
CDR3 DNA: TGTGCCAGCAGTTCCTGGACTATCAAAGAGACCCAGTACTTC
CDR3 protein: CASSSWTIKETQYF

D gene: NA
clone size: NA
V gene: TRBV5-6
J gene: TRBJ1-4
CDR3 DNA: TGTGCCAGCAGCCGAGACAGCATTAATGAAAAACTGTTTTTT
CDR3 protein: CASSRDSINEKLFF

D gene: NA
clone size: NA
V gene: TRBV5-6
J gene: TRBJ1-4
CDR3 DNA: TGTGCCAGCAGCTTTCTTGGGGAAAAACTGTTTTTT
CDR3 protein: CASSFLGEKLFF

D gene: NA
clone size: NA
V gene: TRBV6-6
J gene: TRBJ1-1
CDR3 DNA: TGTGCCAGCAGTTCCCCCGGGGGGCGAGGGAACACTGAAGCTTTCTTT
CDR3 protein: CASSSPGGRGNTEAFF

D gene: NA
clone size: NA
V gene: TRBV30
J gene: TRBJ2-3
CDR3 DNA: TGTGCCTGGAGTGTAAATAATCTAGTCGATACGCAGTATTTT
CDR3 protein: CAWSVNNLVDTQYF

D gene: NA
clone size: NA
V gene: TRBV10-3
J gene: TRBJ1-1
CDR3 DNA: TGTGCCATCAGTGACCTAACAATCAGGGGATTGAACACTGAAGCTTTCTTT
CDR3 protein: CAISDLTIRGLNTEAFF

D gene: TRBD1
clone size: once
V gene: TRBV28
J gene: TRBJ1-5
CDR3 DNA: TGTGCCAGCAGACGGGGGACAGGGGAAAATCAGCCCCAGCATTTT
CDR3 protein: CASRRGTGENQPQHF

D gene: TRBD1
clone size: NA
V gene: TRBV6-6
J gene: TRBJ1-5
CDR3 DNA: TGTGCCAGCTCGACTTTCCAGGGGGCCGGGCAGCCCCAGCATTTT
CDR3 protein: CASSTFQGAGQPQHF

D gene: NA
clone size: NA
V gene: TRBV27
J gene: TRBJ2-3
CDR3 DNA: TGTGCCAGCGCTGACCTCCCTGGTGCAGATACGCAGTATTTT
CDR3 protein: CASADLPGADTQYF

D gene: TRBD2
clone size: NA
V gene: TRBV30
J gene: TRBJ2-5
CDR3 DNA: TGTGCCTGTCACGCCGGGACTAGTATGGAGACCCAGTACTTC
CDR3 protein: CACHAGTSMETQYF

D gene: NA
clone size: NA
V gene: TRBV6-5
J gene: TRBJ1-5
CDR3 DNA: TGTGCCAGCAGTTACTCCGGGGGCAGGCAGCCCCAGCATTTT
CDR3 protein: CASSYSGGRQPQHF

D gene: NA
clone size: NA
V gene: TRBV5-6
J gene: TRBJ2-1
CDR3 DNA: TGTGCCAGCGCTACCCCAGGAGGGGCCTCCTACAATGAGCAGTTCTTC
CDR3 protein: CASATPGGASYNEQFF

D gene: TRBD1
clone size: NA
V gene: TRBV7-8
J gene: TRBJ2-1
CDR3 DNA: TGTGCCAGCAGCTCCAAACAGGGGAGAGTGGGCGACAATGAGCAGTTCTTC
CDR3 protein: CASSSKQGRVGDNEQFF

D gene: NA
clone size: NA
V gene: TRBV6-6
J gene: TRBJ2-3
CDR3 DNA: TGTGCCAGCAGTTACCGAGCAGGCACAGATACGCAGTATTTT
CDR3 protein: CASSYRAGTDTQYF

D gene: NA
clone size: NA
V gene: TRBV18
J gene: TRBJ1-2
CDR3 DNA: TGTGCCAGCTCACCACAGGGGGAGAACTATGGCTACACCTTC
CDR3 protein: CASSPQGENYGYTF

D gene: NA
clone size: NA
V gene: TRBV10-3
J gene: TRBJ1-2
CDR3 DNA: TGTGCCATCAGTGCGTTACAGCCGCCCCTTTATGGCTACACCTTC
CDR3 protein: CAISALQPPLYGYTF

D gene: NA
clone size: NA
V gene: TRBV11-3
J gene: TRBJ2-5
CDR3 DNA: TGTGCCAGCAGCTTACGCAGGGGTGAGACCCAGTACTTC
CDR3 protein: CASSLRRGETQYF

D gene: NA
clone size: NA
V gene: TRBV4-3
J gene: TRBJ1-1
CDR3 DNA: TGCGCCAGCAGCCAAGCTGCAGGAGACACTGAAGCTTTCTTT
CDR3 protein: CASSQAAGDTEAFF

D gene: NA
clone size: NA
V gene: TRBV28
J gene: TRBJ1-3
CDR3 DNA: TGTGCCAGCAGTTACAGGGCAGGAAACACCATATATTTT
CDR3 protein: CASSYRAGNTIYF

D gene: TRBD1
clone size: few
V gene: TRBV19
J gene: TRBJ1-2
CDR3 DNA: TGTGCCAGTAGTATATCCGGGACAGTTAACTATGGCTACACCTTC
CDR3 protein: CASSISGTVNYGYTF

D gene: TRBD2
clone size: NA
V gene: TRBV9
J gene: TRBJ2-1
CDR3 DNA: TGTGCCAGCAGCCAACGGGTTGGGACTACCTCCTACAATGAGCAGTTCTTC
CDR3 protein: CASSQRVGTTSYNEQFF

D gene: NA
clone size: once
V gene: TRBV19
J gene: TRBJ1-5
CDR3 DNA: TGTGCCAGTAGTATTGCCTTTAACCAGGCTCAGCCCCAGCATTTT
CDR3 protein: CASSIAFNQAQPQHF

D gene: NA
clone size: NA
V gene: TRBV18
J gene: TRBJ2-5
CDR3 DNA: TGTGCCAGCTCACCACAAAGATGGTCCGGCGAGACCCAGTACTTC
CDR3 protein: CASSPQRWSGETQYF

D gene: NA
clone size: NA
V gene: TRBV6-5
J gene: TRBJ1-2
CDR3 DNA: TGTGCCAGCAGCCAAAAACAGGGCACCTACACCTTC
CDR3 protein: CASSQKQGTYTF